The entry below describes one T cell receptor (beta chain). Its matching antigen is unknown. Every donor, a Caucasian adult, lived in Nashville, Tennessee. The record originates from a study of shared clonotypes between healthy human individuals. Study in general: Participating donors consisted of a couple of women and three men aged 18 to 49. Used for every donor were three CD4 naive, three CD4 memory, two CD8 naive and one CD8 memory plate.

Method: immunoSEQ multiplex PCR; TCRdb's copy keeps in-frame clones and lacks some. The data show around 2,000,000 clones, with 90% to 95% seen just once and 0.1% to 0.15% held by the top ten. Study-wide results and caveats: In a few donors, approximately 5% of naive CD4 clonotypes appeared in common.

Specimen: naive CD4+ T cells sorted from blood. Documented subset: CD45RA+ positively selected. The TCR comes from a man aged 18 to 29 in good health.

The chain's CDR3 is CASSEARWQGYGYTF. CDR3 nucleotides: TGTGCCAGCAGTGAAGCAAGGTGGCAGGGTTATGGCTACACCTTC. The chain has TRBV6-1 and TRBJ1-2, with D perhaps matching TRBD1 (5 bases). CDR3 length: 15 residues. Germline V CDR1 and CDR2: MNHNS, SASEGT. The germline V and J ends were trimmed by 0 bases and 5 bases, with 13 bases remaining between them.